This T cell receptor (beta chain) was sequenced during a study of T cells after yellow fever vaccination. This clonotype was recorded many times. Antigen unknown. Between the trimmed V and J ends, which lost 3 bases and 5 bases, there was a span of 13 bases. The CDR3 runs 13 residues. Germline CDR1 reads DFQATT; CDR2 reads SNEGSKA (reference sequence). 5'RACE template switching generated TCR cDNA, adding a universal primer site and UMIs. From the 5' RACE reads, TCRdb called clonotypes with MiXCR, one entry per CDR3 protein. The sample contains about 340,000 distinct CDR3 sequences, 8.5% to 10% of which appear only once. Study outcomes and limitations: A weaker but faster secondary response was observed, peaking on day 5 versus 15. Reappearance after the booster was seen for most primary-vaccination clones, at around 95% CD4 and 75% to 90% CD8. Of the clonotypes, a small share occurred in both CD4 and CD8 compartments.

Sample: PBMCs, taken on the day of the first yellow fever vaccination. The TCR comes from a man aged 18 to 29 who received the YFV17D yellow fever vaccine. V usage is TRBV20-1 and J usage is TRBJ1-2, with a possible D match to TRBD1 (5 bases). The CDR3 is CSASYGGEYGYTF. In DNA form, the CDR3 reads TGCAGTGCTAGTTATGGGGGGGAATATGGCTACACCTTC.